Following are 32 T cell receptor beta chains from one sample sequenced in a study of T cell responses to AZD1222 COVID-19 vaccine. Sequenced by immunoSEQ multiplex PCR; TCRdb stores in-frame clones only, minus some. The data contain about 150,000 clones, 65% to 90% of them singletons. Specimen: peripheral blood, collected 28 days after the second dose of the MenACWY control vaccine. The receptors derive from an adult who received the MenACWY meningococcal vaccine as a control.

This clone was picked up one time. The chain recombines TRBV5-6 with TRBJ1-1, with D possibly being TRBD1 (6 bases). Germline assignment: CDR1 SGHDT and CDR2 YYEEEE. V gave up 3 bases and J gave up 5 bases, with 14 bases separating them. The CDR3 has 14 amino acids. CDR3 amino acids: CASSWGRGWTEAFF. CDR3 nucleotides: TGTGCCAGCAGCTGGGGGCGGGGATGGACTGAAGCTTTCTTT.

This clone was counted a few times. The chain recombines TRBV30 with TRBJ1-2; 11 bases match TRBD1. From germline, CDR1 is GTSNPN and CDR2 SVGIG (reference sequence). The V gene end was trimmed by 0 bases and the J gene end by 4 bases; junction bases not matched to a gene: 4. The CDR3 is 15 residues long. CDR3 protein: CAWSVGQGALYGYTF. The DNA for the CDR3 is TGTGCCTGGAGTGTAGGACAGGGGGCCCTCTATGGCTACACCTTC.

V gene TRBV20-1 combines with J gene TRBJ1-1; D gene uncertain. Germline lookup yields CDR1 DFQATT and CDR2 SNEGSKA (reference sequence). With 6 bases removed from V and 5 bases from J, the gap between germline ends came to 7 bases. There are 10 residues in the CDR3. The CDR3 DNA is TGCAGTGCACTACGGACTGAAGCTTTCTTT. This codes for CSALRTEAFF.

The chain recombines TRBV19 with TRBJ2-5; the match to TRBD1 covers 7 bases. The V gene's germline CDR1 is LNHDA and CDR2 SQIVND (reference sequence). This CDR3 region has 17 residues. The J segment lost 4 bases and the V segment lost 9 bases, leaving 20 bases of the junction unmatched. CDR3 residues: CASSILYDRVVGETQYF. CDR3 bases: TGTGCCAGCTCCATTTTATATGACAGGGTGGTCGGAGAGACCCAGTACTTC.

V and J are TRBV19 and TRBJ2-1; possibly TRBD1 or TRBD2 for D (5 bases each). Germline V gene lookup returns CDR1 LNHDA and CDR2 SQIVND (reference sequence). The CDR3 is 14 residues long. V lost 5 bases and J 8 bases, leaving 16 bases between the germline ends. CDR3: CASSPRDPSYEQFF. The DNA of the CDR3 is TGTGCCAGTAGTCCCCGGGACCCGAGTTATGAGCAGTTCTTC.

There are a few counts of this clone. J is TRBJ1-6 and V is TRBV27, with D possibly TRBD1 on 5 matching bases. The CDR3 is 17 residues long. Germline V gene data show CDR1 as MNHEY and CDR2 as SMNVEV (reference sequence). The ends were cut back, 3 bases at V and 8 bases at J, with 20 bases in the middle. The CDR3 protein is CASSLIVPRGSDSPLHF. The CDR3 DNA sequence: TGTGCCAGCAGTTTGATCGTCCCCCGGGGGTCTGATTCACCCCTCCACTTT.

In DNA, the CDR3 is TGTGCCAGCAGCGTAGATGTCTCGTCCCTCGACGAGCAGTACTTC. Encoded protein: CASSVDVSSLDEQYF. The gene calls are TRBV9 and TRBJ2-7, with D uncertain. The V gene lost 0 bases and the J gene lost 5 bases, with 15 bases spanning the gap. The length of the CDR3 is 15 residues. CDR1 and CDR2 (germline): SGDLS, YYNGEE.

The V gene is TRBV28, the J gene TRBJ1-2, with TRBD1 as a possible D gene (5 bases). The CDR3 has 15 residues. Per the germline V gene, CDR1 is MDHEN and CDR2 is SYDVKM. V lost 2 bases to trimming and J lost 0 bases, with 10 bases between them. The CDR3 reads CASSLGGITNYGYTF. Here the CDR3 DNA reads TGTGCCAGCAGTTTAGGGGGGATCACTAACTATGGCTACACCTTC.

The genes are TRBV19 and TRBJ1-2, with 8 bases lining up with TRBD1. CDR1 and CDR2 from the germline V gene are LNHDA and SQIVND (reference sequence). The CDR3 covers 13 residues. After removal of 5 bases from V and 8 bases from J, the junction contained 7 bases not matched to a gene. The CDR3 sequence is CASSPQGARGYTF. The CDR3 DNA reads as TGTGCCAGTAGTCCCCAGGGGGCCAGGGGCTACACCTTC.

The V and J genes are TRBV19 and TRBJ1-5, with D hard to call. Germline V gene data show CDR1 as LNHDA and CDR2 as SQIVND (reference sequence). The CDR3 totals 16 residues. V lost 5 bases and J lost 7, with 21 bases in between. CDR3 in DNA: TGTGCCAGTAGTCTGGGATTATTCGACTTCCCCCAGCCCCAGCATTTT. Amino acid sequence: CASSLGLFDFPQPQHF. The full variable domain, completed using reference TRBV19 and TRBJ1-5, is DGGITQSPKYLFRKEGQNVTLSCEQNLNHDAMYWYRQDPGQGLRLIYYSQIVNDFQKGDIAEGYSVSREKKESFPLTVTSAQKNPTAFYLCASSLGLFDFPQPQHFGDGTRLSIL.

V gene TRBV4-2 combines with J gene TRBJ1-3; perhaps TRBD1 as D (5 bases). CDR1 is LGHNA and CDR2 is YNFKEQ in the germline V gene. The CDR3 contains 13 residues. Trimming cost V 1 base and J 8 bases, with 9 bases left between them. CDR3 in DNA: TGTGCCAGCAGCCAAGGACAGCGGGACACCATATATTTT. It is translated as CASSQGQRDTIYF.

The chain recombines TRBV27 with TRBJ2-1; no reliable D call. Trimming took 1 base from V and 9 from J, leaving 4 bases between them. The V gene's germline CDR1 is MNHEY and CDR2 SMNVEV (reference sequence). This CDR3 comprises 11 residues. CDR3 nucleotide sequence: TGTGCCAGCAGTTTATGGGGTGAGCAGTTCTTC. Translation: CASSLWGEQFF.

The chain uses TRBV5-1 and TRBJ1-4; D remains unclear. V was cut by 1 base and J by 8 bases, with 15 bases left in between. The CDR3 is made up of 15 amino acids. Germline CDR1 reads SGHRS; CDR2 reads YFSETQ. CDR3 sequence (DNA): TGCGCCAGCAGCTTGAAGGAACCGGGAGACGAAAAACTGTTTTTT. It translates to CASSLKEPGDEKLFF.

The gene calls are TRBV11-3 and TRBJ2-2; 14 bases match TRBD2. The trim removed 5 bases at V and 3 bases at J, leaving 2 bases unmatched. This CDR3 is built from 16 residues. The germline gives CDR1 SGHNT, CDR2 YENEEA. CDR3 sequence: CASSQGLAGDTGELFF. In nucleotides, the CDR3 is TGTGCCAGCAGCCAGGGACTAGCGGGAGACACCGGGGAGCTGTTTTTT.

This sequence joins TRBV21-1 and TRBJ2-1; the table calls TRBD2, which could not be checked here. TRBV21-1 is shown as a pseudogene. The length of the CDR3 is 22 residues. CDR3 residues: CASSYRERTKCPPKSGSNEQFF. DNA of the CDR3: TGTGCCAGCAGCTACAGGGAAAGGACAAAATGCCCCCCGAAGAGCGGGAGCAATGAGCAGTTCTTC.

The chain joins TRBV19 to TRBJ1-1, with D uncertain. There are 16 residues in the CDR3. The V gene's germline CDR1 is LNHDA and CDR2 SQIVND (reference sequence). The ends were cut back, 6 bases at V and 4 bases at J, with 21 bases in the middle. CDR3: CASSLAFSPGITEAFF. The CDR3 bases are TGTGCCAGTAGCTTAGCTTTCTCTCCGGGGATCACTGAAGCTTTCTTT.

The chain recombines TRBV4-1 with TRBJ1-4; D perhaps matches TRBD1 (5 bases). V lost 1 base and J lost 5, with 14 bases in between. The CDR3 runs to 16 residues. Per germline, CDR1 MGHRA and CDR2 YSYEKL. CDR3 residues: CASSQGAGTGNEKLFF. Written as DNA, the CDR3 is TGCGCCAGCAGCCAAGGGGCCGGGACTGGCAATGAAAAACTGTTTTTT.

V gene TRBV9 combines with J gene TRBJ2-1; perhaps TRBD2 as D (5 bases). Germline CDR1 and CDR2: SGDLS and YYNGEE. The CDR3 covers 13 residues. V was clipped by 2 bases and J by 10 bases, with 13 bases between them. The CDR3 DNA reads TGTGCCAGCAGCGTCCTCCACGGGGAAGAGCAGTTCTTC. Amino acid sequence: CASSVLHGEEQFF.

This clone appeared once. The chain recombines TRBV9 with TRBJ2-1; D is uncertain. The CDR3 extends over 11 amino acids. V lost 4 bases, J lost 8 bases, and 7 bases lay in between. Germline CDR1 reads SGDLS; CDR2 reads YYNGEE. The CDR3 coding sequence is TGTGCCAGCAGCCCCGACTATGAGCAGTTCTTC. Amino acids: CASSPDYEQFF.

The chain links TRBV19 to TRBJ2-3; TRBD1 matches 9 bases. J was trimmed by 1 base and V by 9 bases; bases with no gene match: 2. The CDR3 loop spans 13 amino acids. Germline-derived CDR1 and CDR2 are LNHDA and SQIVND (reference sequence). This CDR3 reads CASRDRGTDTQYF. CDR3 in DNA: TGTGCCAGCCGGGACAGGGGCACAGATACGCAGTATTTT. Using reference TRBV19 and TRBJ2-3 for the parts outside the CDR3, the full variable domain is DGGITQSPKYLFRKEGQNVTLSCEQNLNHDAMYWYRQDPGQGLRLIYYSQIVNDFQKGDIAEGYSVSREKKESFPLTVTSAQKNPTAFYLCASRDRGTDTQYFGPGTRLTVL.

This chain links TRBV29-1 with TRBJ1-5, with 7 bases identical to TRBD1. The CDR3 totals 12 residues. Germline CDR1 reads SQVTM; CDR2 reads ANQGSEA. J was trimmed by 8 bases and V by 7 bases; bases with no gene match: 8. CDR3 sequence reads: CSALTGREPQHF. As DNA, the CDR3 is TGCAGCGCTCTGACAGGGCGTGAGCCCCAGCATTTT.

This sequence joins TRBV2 and TRBJ1-3; maybe TRBD1 (6 bases). With 3 bases removed from V and 7 bases from J, the gap between germline ends came to 13 bases. Germline V gene data show CDR1 as SNHLY and CDR2 as FYNNEI. The CDR3 covers 14 residues. The CDR3, as DNA: TGTGCCAGCAGTGACCAGGGGACGGGGAACACCATATATTTT. This codes for CASSDQGTGNTIYF.

CDR3 sequence (DNA): TGTGCCAGCAGTTACCCCAGACTGGACGAGCAGTACTTC. This translates into CASSYPRLDEQYF. The chain employs TRBV6-6 and TRBJ2-7, with D hard to call. CDR3 size: 13 residues. Trimming shortened V by 2 bases and J by 5 bases, and 10 bases separated the two germline ends. Looked up from germline, CDR1 is MNHNY and CDR2 is SVGAGI (reference sequence).

The chain joins TRBV11-3 to TRBJ1-5; D is unresolved. This CDR3 spans 14 amino acids. Germline CDR1 is SGHNT and CDR2 is YENEEA. Trimming pared 10 bases from V and 5 bases from J, leaving 18 bases between. Here the CDR3 DNA reads TGTGCCACCCCCTTTCTCGGGGTCCATCAGCCCCAGCATTTT. It translates to CATPFLGVHQPQHF.

The rearrangement links TRBV5-1 to TRBJ1-4, with TRBD1 as a possible D gene (6 bases). Germline assignment: CDR1 SGHRS and CDR2 YFSETQ. V lost 0 bases to trimming and J lost 7 bases, with 10 bases between them. This CDR3 contains 14 residues. The DNA for the CDR3 is TGCGCCAGCAGCTTGGAACAGGGAGGTGAAAAACTGTTTTTT. It yields the protein CASSLEQGGEKLFF.

The chain has TRBV25-1 and TRBJ1-2, with a weak D call TRBD1 (5 bases). V was trimmed by 2 bases and J by 8 bases, leaving 12 bases between them. This CDR3 region has 13 residues. Germline CDR1 MGHDK, CDR2 SYGVNS. CDR3 DNA: TGTGCCAGCAGTGAAGCCCCAGGGAGAGGCTACACCTTC. Residues: CASSEAPGRGYTF.

The chain couples TRBV3-1 (or the pseudogene TRBV3-2) to TRBJ2-2, with 9 bases that match TRBD1. V shed 4 bases and J 6 bases; nucleotides not matched to a gene: 9. From germline, CDR1 is LGHDT and CDR2 YNNKEL (reference sequence). The CDR3 is 16 residues long. CDR3 nucleotide sequence: TGTGCCAGCAGCCTCCAGGACAGGGGATGGGCCGGGGAGCTGTTTTTT. Its protein product is CASSLQDRGWAGELFF.

V gene TRBV19 combines with J gene TRBJ2-3; tentative D call: TRBD1 (5 bases). CDR1 is LNHDA and CDR2 is SQIVND in the germline V gene (reference sequence). Trimming shortened V by 9 bases and J by 3 bases, and 16 bases separated the two germline ends. The CDR3 contains 14 residues. The CDR3 nucleotides read TGTGCCAGCCGGGCAGGGTTTTTTACAGATACGCAGTATTTT. It translates to CASRAGFFTDTQYF.

The chain employs TRBV28 and TRBJ2-1; possibly TRBD1 for D (6 bases). The CDR3 runs 12 residues. The germline V and J ends were trimmed by 4 bases and 10 bases, with 11 bases remaining between them. Germline V gene lookup returns CDR1 MDHEN and CDR2 SYDVKM. DNA for the CDR3: TGTGCCAGCAGTTCTCGGACAGAAGAGCAGTTCTTC. This translates into CASSSRTEEQFF.

The rearrangement joins TRBV2 to TRBJ1-5; a possible D gene is TRBD1 (5 bases). V shed 1 base and J shed 3 bases, with 13 bases lying between them. This CDR3 is built from 16 residues. CDR1 SNHLY and CDR2 FYNNEI come from the germline V gene. This CDR3 is CASSEGRGFNNQPQHF. CDR3 sequence (DNA): TGTGCCAGCAGTGAAGGGCGGGGGTTTAACAATCAGCCCCAGCATTTT.

This chain links TRBV24-1 with TRBJ1-2; D is unresolved. The V gene lost 3 bases and the J gene lost 6 bases, with 10 bases spanning the gap. From germline, CDR1 is KGHDR and CDR2 SFDVKD. The CDR3 totals 13 residues. CDR3 protein: CATSDQTRHGYTF. Here the CDR3 DNA reads TGTGCCACCAGTGATCAGACGAGACATGGCTACACCTTC.

V is TRBV19 and J is TRBJ1-4, with D perhaps TRBD1 (6 bases). The CDR3 loop spans 14 amino acids. The germline gives CDR1 LNHDA, CDR2 SQIVND (reference sequence). Trimming left V 9 bases short and J 3 bases short, with 14 bases between. The CDR3 DNA reads TGTGCCAGCAAACAGGGTCCCCCTAATGAAAAACTGTTTTTT. It specifies CASKQGPPNEKLFF.